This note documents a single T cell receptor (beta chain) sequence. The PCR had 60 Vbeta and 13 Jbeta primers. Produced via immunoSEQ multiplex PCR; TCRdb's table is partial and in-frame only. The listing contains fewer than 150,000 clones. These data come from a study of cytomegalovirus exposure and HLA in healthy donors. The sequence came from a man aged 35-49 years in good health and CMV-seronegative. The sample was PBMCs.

The chain's CDR3 is CASSLGDRVWYEQYF. Written as DNA, the CDR3 is TGCGCCAGCAGCTTAGGGGACAGGGTGTGGTACGAGCAGTACTTC. The chain employs TRBV5-1 and TRBJ2-7; TRBD1 agrees at 9 bases. Trimming cost V 2 bases and J 4 bases; bases outside gene matches: 7. Germline values: CDR1 SGHRS, CDR2 YFSETQ. The CDR3 has 15 amino acids.